This paragraph reports one TCR beta chain. The repertoire was sequenced with immunoSEQ multiplex PCR; TCRdb's copy has only in-frame clones and lacks some. The table records around 110,000 clones, 80% to 90% of them present only once. The sample belongs to a study of control samples from healthy donors and cancer patients. The sequenced sample consisted of PBMCs. This clonotype originated in a woman aged 45-65 years with colorectal cancer.

This CDR3 is CAIRGTEKNTEAFF. CDR3 in DNA: TGTGCCATCAGAGGGACGGAAAAGAACACTGAAGCTTTCTTT. This chain uses TRBV10-3 with TRBJ1-1; maybe TRBD1 (5 bases). From germline, CDR1 is ENHRY and CDR2 SYGVKD. The CDR3 consists of 14 residues. V lost 6 bases to trimming and J lost 1 base, with 12 bases between them.